One sample yielded the 5 T cell receptor beta chains listed below, sequenced in a study of regulatory T cells in long-lasting Graves disease. Investigators prepared the TCR beta libraries by applying iRepertoire HTBI primers and Arm-PCR of CDR3 regions. TCRdb analysed the multiplex PCR reads with MiXCR anew, one entry per CDR3 protein. The sample lists about 360,000 distinct CDR3 sequences, about 16% seen once, with 20% to 25% in the top ten. Described time point: newly diagnosed GD, antithyroid drugs for less than 3 months. RNA from PBMCs was the source of the TCR library. This sample also appeared in a second study, on T cells in Graves' hyperthyroidism and ophthalmopathy.

The input for sequencing was peripheral blood mononuclear cells (PBMCs), taken at new diagnosis, from a patient treated with antithyroid drugs. These receptors all come from a woman aged 18-35 years with Graves disease.

This clonotype occurred many times. The chain joins TRBV28 to TRBJ2-1, with 10 nucleotides matching TRBD2. The CDR3 is made up of 14 amino acids. Germline V CDR1 and CDR2: MDHEN, SYDVKM. With 2 bases clipped from V and 7 bases from J, the junction kept 2 bases outside the gene matches. The CDR3 DNA reads as TGTGCCAGCAGTTTAAGGGGACTAGCGAATGAGCAGTTCTTC. This translates into CASSLRGLANEQFF.

This clonotype has a handful of counts. The rearrangement uses TRBV19 and TRBJ2-2, with 7 positions matching TRBD1. Germline V lookup: CDR1 LNHDA, CDR2 SQIVND (reference sequence). Trimming cost V 2 bases and J 7 bases; bases outside gene matches: 4. The CDR3 spans 14 residues. CDR3 DNA: TGTGCCAGTAGTATACCGGGACAGAACGGGGAGCTGTTTTTT. This sequence encodes CASSIPGQNGELFF.

CDR3 residues: CASSVHQTGNTIYF. The CDR3 nucleotides are TGTGCCAGCAGCGTCCACCAAACTGGAAACACCATATATTTT. The rearrangement links TRBV9 to TRBJ1-3, with D unresolved. The germline CDR1 and CDR2 sequences are SGDLS and YYNGEE. The ends were cut back, 2 bases at V and 2 bases at J, with 8 bases in the middle. The CDR3 loop spans 14 amino acids.

This clonotype was seen at least ten times. The rearrangement uses TRBV29-1 and TRBJ2-3; 9 bases fit TRBD1. The CDR3 runs 15 residues. The germline V gene encodes CDR1 SQVTM and CDR2 ANQGSEA. Trimming at V came to 6 bases and at J to 3 bases, leaving 10 bases not matched to a gene. The CDR3 loop is CSVHNRGLTTDTQYF. The CDR3 coding sequence is TGCAGCGTGCACAACAGGGGGCTGACGACAGATACGCAGTATTTT.

The J gene is TRBJ2-1, the V gene TRBV2, with D tentatively TRBD2 (5 bases). This CDR3 contains 12 residues. Germline V lookup: CDR1 SNHLY, CDR2 FYNNEI. The V gene lost 4 bases and the J gene lost 9 bases, with 10 bases spanning the gap. CDR3 amino acids: CASSGGLLEQFF. The CDR3 region has the DNA TGTGCCAGCAGTGGAGGACTCCTTGAGCAGTTCTTC.